This T cell receptor (beta chain) was found in a study of blood T cell repertoires in COVID-19. Trimming took 4 bases from V and 5 from J, leaving 19 bases between them. The V gene's germline CDR1 is SGHNT and CDR2 YYREEE (reference sequence). The CDR3 totals 15 residues. Profiled with immunoSEQ multiplex PCR; TCRdb holds only in-frame clones, not every one. The sample shows some 240,000 clones, 80% to 90% of them seen only once. This receptor was obtained from a man between 50 and 59 years old with active or convalescent COVID-19. The chain recombines TRBV5-4 with TRBJ2-7; D is perhaps TRBD1 (7 bases). Sequencing was performed on peripheral blood. The CDR3 sequence is CASSPGGSDPNEQYF. The CDR3 bases are TGTGCCAGCAGCCCAGGGGGGTCGGATCCTAACGAGCAGTACTTC. Combining the CDR3 with reference TRBV5-4 and TRBJ2-7 gives the whole variable domain ETGVTQSPTHLIKTRGQQVTLRCSSQSGHNTVSWYQQALGQGPQFIFQYYREEENGRGNFPPRFSGLQFPNYSSELNVNALELDDSALYLCASSPGGSDPNEQYFGPGTRLTVT.